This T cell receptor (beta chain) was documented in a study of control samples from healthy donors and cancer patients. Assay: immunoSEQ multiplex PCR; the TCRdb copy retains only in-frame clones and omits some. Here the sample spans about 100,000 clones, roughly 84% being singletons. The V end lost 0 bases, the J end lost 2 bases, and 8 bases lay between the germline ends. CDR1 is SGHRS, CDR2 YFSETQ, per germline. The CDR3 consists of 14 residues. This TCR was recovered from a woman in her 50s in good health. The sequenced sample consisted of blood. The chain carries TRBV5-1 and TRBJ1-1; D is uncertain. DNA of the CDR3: TGCGCCAGCAGCTTGGAAGGTTATAACACTGAAGCTTTCTTT. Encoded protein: CASSLEGYNTEAFF.